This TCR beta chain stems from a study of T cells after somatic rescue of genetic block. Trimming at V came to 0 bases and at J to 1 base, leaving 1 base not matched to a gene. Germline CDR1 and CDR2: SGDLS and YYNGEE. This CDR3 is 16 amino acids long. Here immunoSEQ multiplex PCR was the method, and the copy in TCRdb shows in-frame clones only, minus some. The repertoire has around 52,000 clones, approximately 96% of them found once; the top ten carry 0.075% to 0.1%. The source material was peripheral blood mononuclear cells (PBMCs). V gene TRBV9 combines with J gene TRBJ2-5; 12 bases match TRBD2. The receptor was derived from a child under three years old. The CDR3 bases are TGTGCCAGCAGCGTAGCTAGCGGGAGGGCCCAAGAGACCCAGTACTTC. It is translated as CASSVASGRAQETQYF. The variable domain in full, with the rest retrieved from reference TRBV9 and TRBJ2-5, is DSGVTQTPKHLITATGQRVTLRCSPRSGDLSVYWYQQSLDQGLQFLIQYYNGEERAKGNILERFSAQQFPDLHSELNLSSLELGDSALYFCASSVASGRAQETQYFGPGTRLLVL.